The 23 T cell receptor beta chains below were found in one sample sequenced in a study of T cell clonality in common variable immunodeficiency. The table came from immunoSEQ multiplex PCR; TCRdb's copy has only in-frame clones and leaves some out. The profile covers about 32,000 clones, none occurring a single time. The sample taken for sequencing was peripheral blood mononuclear cells. These receptors were obtained from a person aged 18-69 years in good health.

Ten or more counts support this clone. The CDR3 end lies 3 residues beyond the end of the read and is filled in from the germline J gene. The chain couples TRBV9 to TRBJ2-1, with 10 bases identical to TRBD2. The CDR3 length is 14 residues. Germline trimming cut 5 bases from V and 8 bases from J; bases unmatched to any gene: 7. Germline CDR1 and CDR2: SGDLS and YYNGEE. The CDR3 bases that were read are TGTGCCAGCAGGGAGCGGGAGGGGACGGATGAG. It translates to CASREREGTDE. The entire CDR3 is CASREREGTDEQFF.

In this sample, this clone turned up a few times. The read stops 3 residues short of the end of the CDR3; the missing end is completed from the germline J gene. V is TRBV19 and J is TRBJ1-5, with TRBD1 matching over 10 bases. Germline CDR1 and CDR2: LNHDA and SQIVND (reference sequence). The V segment lost 5 bases and the J segment 1 base; nucleotides outside the gene matches: 5. The CDR3 is made up of 16 amino acids. The CDR3 protein is CASSGDRGRSNQPQHF. CDR3 DNA, as far as it was read: TGTGCCAGTAGTGGGGACAGGGGCCGGAGCAATCAGCCC.

This clone has ten or more counts. The read gets to within 3 residues of the CDR3 end, and the germline J gene fills in the rest. The rearrangement joins TRBV30 to TRBJ2-3, with D perhaps TRBD2 (5 bases). Germline values: CDR1 GTSNPN, CDR2 SVGIG (reference sequence). This CDR3 is built from 11 residues. Trimming removed 5 bases from V and 5 bases from J, with 8 bases in between. The CDR3 DNA, read in part, is TGTGCCTGGGGGAGCGGAGATACG. Translated: CAWGSGDT. In full, the CDR3 is CAWGSGDTQYF.

In its sample, this clone was seen many times. The read terminates 3 residues before the CDR3 end, so the remaining end is supplied by the germline J gene. The V and J genes are TRBV30 and TRBJ2-7; TRBD1 matches at 9 bases. With 5 bases clipped from V and 3 bases from J, the junction kept 2 bases outside the gene matches. The CDR3 runs to 12 residues. Germline assignment: CDR1 GTSNPN and CDR2 SVGIG (reference sequence). CDR3 residues: CAWGQGFYEQYF. Incomplete CDR3 DNA: TGTGCCTGGGGACAGGGGTTCTACGAG.

Ten or more counts support this clone. The read terminates 3 residues ahead of where the CDR3 ends, so the germline J gene completes it. The V gene is TRBV11-2, the J gene TRBJ2-7; 7 nucleotides align to TRBD2. From germline, CDR1 is SGHAT and CDR2 FQNNGV. This CDR3 comprises 14 residues. The V and J ends lost 3 bases and 5 bases, in that order; junction bases with no gene match: 7. The CDR3 bases that were read are TGTGCCAGCAGCTTTTGGCGGGAGAAAAACGAG. Amino acids: CASSFWREKNE. The CDR3 in full is CASSFWREKNEQYF.

As regards this clone: The read halts 3 residues ahead of the CDR3 end, with the missing end drawn from the germline J gene. The gene calls are TRBV7-9 and TRBJ2-3; the match to TRBD1 covers 7 bases. Trimming at V came to 3 bases and at J to 0 bases, leaving 3 bases not matched to a gene. Germline CDR1 reads SEHNR; CDR2 reads FQNEAQ (reference sequence). The CDR3 sequence is 15 residues long. CDR3 region: CASSLGQSSTDTQYF. The DNA read from the CDR3 is TGTGCCAGCAGCTTGGGACAGTCTAGCACAGATACG.

This clone was observed a few times. A read error may be the cause here, since a much bigger clone is one base away. With the read ending 3 residues before the CDR3 end, the germline J gene is used to fill in that end. The V gene is TRBV18, the J gene TRBJ2-3; the D gene is possibly TRBD2 (7 bases). CDR1 is KGHSH, CDR2 LQKENI, per germline. This CDR3 is 14 amino acids long. The CDR3 loop is CASREGISGQPQYF. The DNA read from the CDR3 is TGTGCCAGTAGGGAGGGGATTTCAGGACAGCCG.

This clone has just a few counts. It may be a read error: a sequence one base away is much more abundant. The CDR3 extends 3 residues past the end of the read, so its final part is completed from the germline J gene. The chain carries TRBV7-8 and TRBJ2-3; TRBD1 matches 8 bases. Germline V CDR1 and CDR2: SGHVS, FQNEAQ. This CDR3 is built from 18 residues. The covered CDR3 bases are TGTGCCAGCAGCTTTCGTAGGCAGGGGACAGGCGGCAATCAGCCG. This codes for CASSFRRQGTGGNQP. The entire CDR3 protein reads CASSFRRQGTGGNQPQYF.

This clone was detected ten times or more. The CDR3 end lies 3 residues beyond the end of the read and is filled in from the germline J gene. V usage is TRBV7-8 and J usage is TRBJ1-5; TRBD1 aligns across 9 bases. CDR1 is SGHVS, CDR2 FQNEAQ, per germline. Trimming took 0 bases from V and 5 from J; bases not matched to a gene: 8. The CDR3 spans 17 residues. Partial CDR3 DNA: TGTGCCAGCAGCTTAGCGGCAAGGGACAGGGATTATCAGCCC. The encoded protein is CASSLAARDRDYQP. The CDR3 in its entirety is CASSLAARDRDYQPQHF.

There are many counts of this clone. The read is 3 residues too short to cover the CDR3 end, so that end is filled in from the germline J gene. This rearrangement joins TRBV20-1 to TRBJ1-1, with D possibly being TRBD1 (6 bases). The germline CDR1 and CDR2 sequences are DFQATT and SNEGSKA (reference sequence). V lost 5 bases, J lost 0 bases, and 10 bases lay in between. The CDR3 has 13 residues. The sequenced part of the CDR3 DNA is TGCAGTGCTCGCGACAGGCTGAACACTGAA. This codes for CSARDRLNTE. The CDR3 as a whole reads CSARDRLNTEAFF.

Concerning this clone itself: Sequencing ends 3 residues short of the CDR3 end; the germline J gene provides the rest. The rearrangement uses TRBV7-9 and TRBJ2-1; D is perhaps TRBD2 (6 bases). The V gene's germline CDR1 is SEHNR and CDR2 FQNEAQ (reference sequence). This CDR3 has 15 residues. With 3 bases removed from V and 6 bases from J, the gap between germline ends came to 15 bases. CDR3 sequence: CASSFPLSGSNEQFF. The sequenced CDR3 bases are TGTGCCAGCAGCTTCCCTTTGAGCGGGTCCAATGAG.

This clone was seen ten or more times. The read stops 3 residues short of the end of the CDR3; the missing end is completed from the germline J gene. The chain links TRBV29-1 to TRBJ1-5, with D perhaps TRBD1 (6 bases). The germline V and J ends were trimmed by 4 bases and 7 bases, with 14 bases remaining between them. Germline V gene lookup returns CDR1 SQVTM and CDR2 ANQGSEA. This CDR3 comprises 13 residues. CDR3 DNA (partial): TGCAGCGTTGTGGCAGGGGAAGGACAGCCC. This sequence encodes CSVVAGEGQP. The whole CDR3 protein is CSVVAGEGQPQHF.

Concerning this clone itself: The read comes to an end 3 residues before the CDR3 does, leaving the germline J gene to fill in the end. The genes are TRBV19 and TRBJ1-2; 7 positions match TRBD1. Germline V gene data show CDR1 as LNHDA and CDR2 as SQIVND (reference sequence). This CDR3 has 14 amino acids. V lost 6 bases to trimming and J lost 2 bases; unmatched junction nucleotides: 6. The part of the CDR3 DNA that was read is TGTGCCAGTAGGTGGTCAGGGGGAAACTATGGC. Translated: CASRWSGGNYG. The whole CDR3 protein reads CASRWSGGNYGYTF.

As for this clone: The read ends 3 residues before the CDR3 terminus; that terminus is restored from the germline J gene. The chain employs TRBV5-1 and TRBJ2-5, with TRBD2 matching 14 bases. CDR1 is SGHRS, CDR2 YFSETQ, per germline. The length of the CDR3 is 17 residues. V shed 3 bases, J shed 1 base, and the junction held 5 bases outside the gene matches. CDR3 DNA, as far as it was read: TGCGCCAGCAGCTCGGGACTAGCGGGAGTCCTCCAAGAGACC. It encodes CASSSGLAGVLQET. The CDR3 reads in full as CASSSGLAGVLQETQYF.

This clone was seen ten or more times. The sequence runs out 3 residues before the end of the CDR3; the remainder is reconstructed from the germline J gene. This rearrangement joins TRBV7-6 to TRBJ2-2; D remains ambiguous. V lost 2 bases, J lost 0 bases, and 7 bases lay in between. Germline CDR1 reads SGHVS; CDR2 reads FNYEAQ. This CDR3 contains 15 residues. Partial CDR3 DNA: TGTGCCAGCAGCTTAAGATCGGCGAACACCGGGGAG. Translation gives CASSLRSANTGE. The full CDR3 protein is CASSLRSANTGELFF.

This clone occurred many times. The read is 3 residues too short to cover the CDR3 end, so that end is filled in from the germline J gene. The chain has TRBV7-2 and TRBJ2-5; 11 positions match TRBD1. The germline gives CDR1 SGHTA, CDR2 FQGNSA. Losses at the gene ends were 5 bases for V and 5 bases for J; bases not matched to a gene: 7. This CDR3 region has 15 residues. The sequenced CDR3 bases are TGTGCCAGCAGCGAGGACAGGGGGCTATGGGAGACC. It is translated as CASSEDRGLWET. The whole CDR3 region reads CASSEDRGLWETQYF. The whole variable domain, remainder taken from reference TRBV7-2 and TRBJ2-5, is GAGVSQSPSNKVTEKGKDVELRCDPISGHTALYWYRQSLGQGLEFLIYFQGNSAPDKSGLPSDRFSAERTGGSVSTLTIQRTQQEDSAVYLCASSEDRGLWETQYFGPGTRLLVL.

Regarding this clone: Read coverage stops 3 residues before the CDR3 terminus; the germline J gene supplies the remainder. The genes are TRBV30 and TRBJ1-2; weak D call: TRBD1 (6 bases). Germline V gene data show CDR1 as GTSNPN and CDR2 as SVGIG (reference sequence). The CDR3 has 13 residues. Here the CDR3 reads CAWSVDRRDGYTF. The sequenced part of the CDR3 DNA is TGTGCCTGGAGTGTCGACAGGAGGGACGGC.

This clone occurred many times. The CDR3 end falls 3 residues outside the read, so it is completed with the germline J gene. The J gene is TRBJ2-1, the V gene TRBV19; possibly TRBD1 for D (5 bases). CDR1 and CDR2 (germline): LNHDA, SQIVND (reference sequence). The CDR3 consists of 16 residues. Trimming removed 0 bases at V and 4 bases at J, with 13 bases between. This CDR3 is CASSIDWSQGYNEQFF. CDR3 bases read: TGTGCCAGTAGTATAGATTGGTCGCAGGGTTACAATGAG.

This clone occurred many times. The read finishes 3 residues shy of the CDR3 end, and the germline J gene is used to complete it. The V and J genes are TRBV7-2 and TRBJ1-4; 9 nucleotides agree with TRBD1. Per germline, CDR1 SGHTA and CDR2 FQGNSA. This CDR3 region has 15 residues. Trimming cost V 5 bases and J 5 bases; bases outside gene matches: 6. Partial CDR3 DNA: TGTGCCAGCAGCATATACGGGACAGGGAATGAAAAA. Residues: CASSIYGTGNEK. The whole CDR3 sequence is CASSIYGTGNEKLFF.

In this sample, this clone turned up many times. The read is 3 residues too short to cover the CDR3 end, so that end is filled in from the germline J gene. V usage is TRBV20-1 and J usage is TRBJ2-5; possibly TRBD2 for D (5 bases). The CDR3 consists of 15 residues. V was shortened by 0 bases and J by 2 bases, with 13 bases between the two germline ends. The germline CDR1 and CDR2 sequences are DFQATT and SNEGSKA (reference sequence). The covered CDR3 bases are TGCAGTGCTAGAGAGGTTGGGCGGGTTCAAGAGACC. It specifies CSAREVGRVQET. The full CDR3 protein is CSAREVGRVQETQYF.

With respect to this clone: At one boundary the junction diverges from the germline segment, which might be a read error. Read coverage stops 3 residues before the CDR3 terminus; the germline J gene supplies the remainder. The V call is TRBV7-9, the J call TRBJ1-2; the match to TRBD1 covers 9 bases. Looked up from germline, CDR1 is SEHNR and CDR2 is FQNEAQ (reference sequence). CDR3 size: 14 residues. The sequenced part of the CDR3 DNA is TGTTCCAGCAGCTCCGAACAGGGGGCTTATGGC. Residues: CSSSSEQGAYG. From start to end, the CDR3 is CSSSSEQGAYGYTF. Full variable domain (missing parts from reference TRBV7-9 and TRBJ1-2): DTGVSQNPRHKITKRGQNVTFRCDPISEHNRLYWYRQTLGQGPEFLTYFQNEAQLEKSRLLSDRFSAERPKGSFSTLEIQRTEQGDSAMYLCSSSSEQGAYGYTFGSGTRLTVV.

In this sample, this clone turned up a few times. The CDR3 extends 3 residues past the end of the read, so its final part is completed from the germline J gene. The V and J genes are TRBV7-9 and TRBJ2-7, with 7 bases lining up with TRBD2. J gave up 6 bases and V 3 bases, and 5 bases lay outside the gene matches. Germline V gene sequence: CDR1 SEHNR, CDR2 FQNEAQ (reference sequence). The CDR3 runs to 13 residues. The CDR3 loop is CASSLRGGPEQYF. The CDR3 bases that were read are TGTGCCAGCAGCTTGCGGGGAGGGCCCGAG.

This clone was observed many times. The read comes to an end 3 residues before the CDR3 does, leaving the germline J gene to fill in the end. The chain combines TRBV5-5 with TRBJ1-4; maybe TRBD1 (5 bases). Germline V CDR1 and CDR2: SGHKS, YYEKEE (reference sequence). V was clipped by 1 base and J by 6 bases, with 10 bases between them. There are 14 residues in the CDR3. The CDR3 reads CASSLWGGDEKLFF. The sequenced part of the CDR3 DNA is TGTGCCAGCAGCTTGTGGGGAGGGGATGAAAAA. Full variable domain (remainder filled in from reference TRBV5-5 and TRBJ1-4): DAGVTQSPTHLIKTRGQQVTLRCSPISGHKSVSWYQQVLGQGPQFIFQYYEKEERGRGNFPDRFSARQFPNYSSELNVNALLLGDSALYLCASSLWGGDEKLFFGSGTQLSVL.